The next 3 T cell receptor beta chains were all read from a single sample in a study of PD-1 blockade in classical Hodgkin lymphoma. Time point: cycle 4 day 1 (C4D1), after 6 weeks of nivolumab. All patients relapsed after autologous stem cell transplantation, and brentuximab vedotin exposure varied. Clones were read by immunoSEQ multiplex PCR, and TCRdb kept only the in-frame ones, dropping some. The sample lists about 64,000 clones; 75% to 95% were seen once. The specimen comprised peripheral blood mononuclear cells (PBMCs), sampled before the fourth cycle of nivolumab. These receptors came from a human donor with classical Hodgkin lymphoma.

The V and J genes are TRBV2 and TRBJ1-5, with D uncertain. The V gene lost 8 bases and the J gene lost 4 bases, with 18 bases spanning the gap. This CDR3 comprises 15 residues. Germline CDR1 SNHLY, CDR2 FYNNEI. In nucleotides, the CDR3 is TGTGCCAGCGCACCCCGTGGAATGATGAATCAGCCCCAGCATTTT. Amino acids: CASAPRGMMNQPQHF.

CDR3 loop: CASSGRDRLSGANVLTF. The CDR3 DNA sequence: TGTGCCAGCAGCGGGCGGGACAGGCTATCTGGGGCCAACGTCCTGACTTTC. The chain links TRBV9 to TRBJ2-6, with 8 bases fitting TRBD1. The germline CDR1 and CDR2 sequences are SGDLS and YYNGEE. J was trimmed by 1 base and V by 3 bases; bases with no gene match: 6. The CDR3 sequence is 17 residues long.

The rearrangement joins TRBV6-6 to TRBJ2-7; TRBD1 matches at 8 bases. This CDR3 has 16 amino acids. Losses at the gene ends were 6 bases for V and 4 bases for J; bases not matched to a gene: 14. In germline, CDR1 is MNHNY, CDR2 SVGAGI (reference sequence). CDR3 amino acids: CASRQLRTGTTYEQYF. The CDR3 region has the DNA TGTGCCAGCAGACAGCTCCGGACAGGGACAACTTACGAGCAGTACTTC.